These T cell receptor beta chains were read from a single sample in a study of Tregs in tolerant kidney transplant recipients. Sequenced by immunoSEQ multiplex PCR; TCRdb stores in-frame clones only, minus some. The table includes 200,000 to 300,000 clones, about four fifths detected once. Sequencing was carried out using CD4+ T cells from blood. The receptors originated from a human donor in good health. The CDR3 runs from the conserved cysteine through the conserved F or W. A D gene is named only where the DNA matches it firmly. Expanded clones get a size class; other rows say once, few or many, or leave the size out.

d_call j_call v_call clone_size cdr3_nt cdr3_aa
TRBD1 TRBJ2-1 TRBV2 . TGTGCCAGCAATCGACAGGGTTCACGGGGTAGGTCCTACAATGAGCAGTTCTTC CASNRQGSRGRSYNEQFF
. TRBJ1-1 TRBV6-1 once TGTGCCAGTTGCTCGAGGAACACTGAAGCTTTCTTT CASCSRNTEAFF
TRBD1 TRBJ1-5 TRBV6-6 . TGTGCCAGCAGGGCTGACAGGGGACATCAGCCCCAGCATTTT CASRADRGHQPQHF
. TRBJ2-2 TRBV6-5 . TGTGCCAGCAGTTACAATCGGGCGGTGAACACCGGGGAGCTGTTTTTT CASSYNRAVNTGELFF
TRBD1 TRBJ1-1 TRBV5-4 . TGTGCCAGCAGCACATGGACAGGGAGGGACACTGAAGCTTTCTTT CASSTWTGRDTEAFF
. TRBJ1-1 TRBV13 . TGTGCCAGCAGCCGCCGCAGTCGAAGGGGAGAGGGTGAAGCTTTCTTT CASSRRSRRGEGEAFF
. TRBJ2-7 TRBV11-2 . TGTGCCAGCAGCCTTGCACTAGAGCGGCACGAGCAGTACTTC CASSLALERHEQYF
TRBD2 TRBJ2-1 TRBV7-9 . TGTGCCAGCAGTATTAGCGGGCTCCCCCACAATGAGCAGTTCTTC CASSISGLPHNEQFF
. TRBJ2-3 TRBV18 few TGTGCCAGCCTCCGGGACGACACAGATACGCAGTATTTT CASLRDDTDTQYF
. TRBJ1-4 TRBV9 medium-sized TGTGCCAGCAACCGGGGCACAGAAGGAAAACTGTTTTTT CASNRGTEGKLFF
TRBD1 TRBJ1-6 TRBV15 few TGTGCCACCAGCAGGACAGGGGCCTATAATTCACCCCTCCACTTT CATSRTGAYNSPLHF
TRBD1 TRBJ1-3 TRBV29-1 . TGCAGCGTACGACAGGGGGCTGGAAACACCATATATTTT CSVRQGAGNTIYF
. TRBJ1-5 TRBV9 . TGTGCCAGCAGCGTAGGAGGGGGCAATCAGCCCCAGCATTTT CASSVGGGNQPQHF
. TRBJ2-7 TRBV6-5 . TGTGCCAGCAGTCCTCTAGGAGGGGTGGACACCGAGCAGTACTTC CASSPLGGVDTEQYF
. TRBJ1-1 TRBV5-5 . TGTGCCAGCAGCTTGGCCCCTTTTCGGGGGGCGAGAAACACTGAAGCTTTCTTT CASSLAPFRGARNTEAFF
. TRBJ1-2 TRBV7-6 . TGTGCCAGCAGCGCCCCCGGACAGTCCCCGCATGGCTACACCTTC CASSAPGQSPHGYTF
TRBD2 TRBJ2-3 TRBV9 . TGTGCCAGCAGCGTAGAGCCTAGCGGGAGGCAGGTAGATACGCAGTATTTT CASSVEPSGRQVDTQYF
TRBD1 TRBJ1-2 TRBV27 . TGTGCCAGCAGTCCCGGGACAGACTTCAGGGTTAGGTATGGCTACACCTTC CASSPGTDFRVRYGYTF
. TRBJ2-2 TRBV4-1 few TGCGCCGGACCACCTGAGGCGGCGCTGTTTTTT CAGPPEAALFF